The 31 T cell receptor beta chains listed next were all sequenced from one sample in a study of shared clonotypes between healthy human individuals. Naive CD8 cells comprised CD45RO-negative, CCR7-positively selected cells, excluding terminally differentiated effector memory CD45RA+ cells. Method: immunoSEQ multiplex PCR; TCRdb's copy keeps in-frame clones and lacks some. The profile shows over 2,000,000 clones, about 94% of them singletons. Sequenced sample: naive CD8+ T cells from PBMCs. The receptors come from a man between 18 and 35 years old in good health. Some clones in this sample may be carry-over from other donors' samples.

This chain joins TRBV27 and TRBJ2-7; TRBD1 might be the D (5 bases). The germline CDR1 and CDR2 sequences are MNHEY and SMNVEV (reference sequence). Trimming cost V 0 bases and J 0 bases, with 12 bases left between them. The CDR3 covers 16 residues. The CDR3: CASSLSLGPNSYEQYF. CDR3 nucleotides: TGTGCCAGCAGTTTATCACTGGGGCCCAACTCCTACGAGCAGTACTTC.

J is TRBJ2-7 and V is TRBV7-6, with D perhaps TRBD1 (6 bases). The germline V and J ends were trimmed by 1 base and 0 bases, with 16 bases remaining between them. Germline V CDR1 and CDR2: SGHVS, FNYEAQ. This CDR3 contains 17 residues. Here the CDR3 reads CASSLEPRGAGSYEQYF. The CDR3 DNA reads TGTGCCAGCAGCTTAGAACCCAGGGGCGCGGGCTCCTACGAGCAGTACTTC.

The chain couples TRBV9 to TRBJ1-2; D perhaps matches TRBD1 (6 bases). CDR3 size: 15 residues. V lost 4 bases to trimming and J lost 4 bases, with 17 bases between them. Germline assignment: CDR1 SGDLS and CDR2 YYNGEE. This CDR3 reads CASSREGGRGYGYTF. Here the CDR3 DNA reads TGTGCCAGCAGCCGGGAGGGGGGGCGCGGCTATGGCTACACCTTC.

This clone was picked up one time. V gene TRBV28 combines with J gene TRBJ1-1; D possibly corresponds to TRBD1 (5 bases). Germline CDR1 MDHEN, CDR2 SYDVKM. The CDR3 is 15 residues long. V was cut by 3 bases and J by 2 bases, with 13 bases left in between. The CDR3 loop is CASSFRAGVNTEAFF. As DNA, the CDR3 is TGTGCCAGCAGTTTTCGGGCGGGGGTCAACACTGAAGCTTTCTTT.

The V gene is TRBV7-9, the J gene TRBJ2-5; 9 bases fit TRBD1. This CDR3 has 17 amino acids. CDR1 and CDR2 (germline): SEHNR, FQNEAQ (reference sequence). Unmatched junction bases numbered 17, after V lost 7 bases and J lost 5 bases. CDR3 region: CASNAGTGGLTGETQYF. CDR3 DNA sequence: TGTGCCAGCAACGCGGGTACAGGGGGCCTAACCGGGGAGACCCAGTACTTC. The whole variable domain, filled in from reference TRBV7-9 and TRBJ2-5, reads DTGVSQNPRHKITKRGQNVTFRCDPISEHNRLYWYRQTLGQGPEFLTYFQNEAQLEKSRLLSDRFSAERPKGSFSTLEIQRTEQGDSAMYLCASNAGTGGLTGETQYFGPGTRLLVL.

J is TRBJ1-1 and V is TRBV18, with D unclear. The V gene's germline CDR1 is KGHSH and CDR2 LQKENI. Trimming took off 6 bases at V and 4 bases at J, with 27 bases between the two ends. The CDR3 is made up of 18 amino acids. The CDR3 sequence: CASSRMRLGLGSGTEAFF. The DNA of the CDR3 is TGTGCCAGCTCTCGTATGAGGCTGGGCTTGGGATCGGGCACTGAAGCTTTCTTT.

The chain joins TRBV28 to TRBJ2-3; no definite D call. The ends were cut back, 7 bases at V and 0 bases at J, with 20 bases in the middle. CDR3 size: 17 residues. The germline V gene encodes CDR1 MDHEN and CDR2 SYDVKM. The CDR3 sequence: CASNPWVVGTSTDTQYF. Written as DNA, the CDR3 is TGTGCCAGCAACCCCTGGGTAGTGGGTACTAGCACAGATACGCAGTATTTT.

The CDR3 here is CASSNYPGQYNEQFF. The CDR3 DNA reads as TGTGCCAGCAGCAATTACCCGGGACAGTACAATGAGCAGTTCTTC. The chain links TRBV13 to TRBJ2-1; 7 positions agree with TRBD1. Germline V CDR1 and CDR2: PRHDT, FYEKMQ (reference sequence). V lost 5 bases to trimming and J lost 4 bases; unmatched junction nucleotides: 8. The CDR3 length is 15 residues.

V usage is TRBV2 and J usage is TRBJ2-1, with TRBD1 matching over 8 bases. Germline V gene data show CDR1 as SNHLY and CDR2 as FYNNEI. The CDR3 is made up of 16 amino acids. V lost 6 bases, J lost 8 bases, and 15 bases stayed unmatched. In DNA form, the CDR3 reads TGTGCCAGCAGCAACCAAGGGGAGGACAGGGAATATGAGCAGTTCTTC. Its translation: CASSNQGEDREYEQFF.

This clone is a singleton in its sample. The rearrangement uses TRBV27 and TRBJ2-1; 8 bases are shared with TRBD1. J was trimmed by 10 bases and V by 5 bases; bases with no gene match: 13. The CDR3 has 15 residues. Germline loops: CDR1 MNHEY, CDR2 SMNVEV (reference sequence). The CDR3 sequence: CASSPTPQGAGEQFF. CDR3 nucleotides: TGTGCCAGCAGTCCTACACCCCAGGGGGCGGGGGAGCAGTTCTTC.

The genes are TRBV13 and TRBJ2-7, with a weak D call TRBD1 (5 bases). The V gene lost 3 bases and the J gene lost 0 bases, with 6 bases spanning the gap. The CDR3 is 13 amino acids. Looked up from germline, CDR1 is PRHDT and CDR2 is FYEKMQ (reference sequence). CDR3 bases: TGTGCCAGCAGCTTGACAGTCTCCTACGAGCAGTACTTC. Residues: CASSLTVSYEQYF. The full variable domain, in which reference TRBV13 and TRBJ2-7 provide the parts outside the CDR3, is AAGVIQSPRHLIKEKRETATLKCYPIPRHDTVYWYQQGPGQDPQFLISFYEKMQSDKGSIPDRFSAQQFSDYHSELNMSSLELGDSALYFCASSLTVSYEQYFGPGTRLTVT.

The rearrangement uses TRBV7-8 and TRBJ2-2; 8 nucleotides match TRBD1. In germline, CDR1 is SGHVS, CDR2 FQNEAQ. The CDR3 contains 20 residues. J was trimmed by 0 bases and V by 3 bases; bases with no gene match: 15. In nucleotides, the CDR3 is TGTGCCAGCAGCTTTGAAGGGACAGGCGACTTGCCCGCGAACACCGGGGAGCTGTTTTTT. Its translation: CASSFEGTGDLPANTGELFF.

The rearrangement links TRBV4-1 to TRBJ2-4, with 7 bases identical to TRBD1. The CDR3 has 16 residues. Germline CDR1 MGHRA, CDR2 YSYEKL. The V segment lost 0 bases and the J segment 1 base; nucleotides outside the gene matches: 3. Here the CDR3 reads CASSQDDRVAKNIQYF. The CDR3 DNA follows: TGCGCCAGCAGCCAAGATGACAGGGTGGCCAAAAACATTCAGTACTTC.

The chain links TRBV6-5 to TRBJ1-1; possible D gene TRBD1, 6 bases. Looked up from germline, CDR1 is MNHEY and CDR2 is SVGAGI. The germline V and J ends were trimmed by 2 bases and 3 bases, with 10 bases remaining between them. There are 14 residues in the CDR3. The CDR3 DNA is TGTGCCAGCAGTTACGGACAGACTTACACTGAAGCTTTCTTT. Protein product: CASSYGQTYTEAFF.

Of note for this clone: Other DNA sequences from this sample encode an identical CDR3 as well. CDR3 amino acids: CAISGSTEAFF. Here the CDR3 DNA reads TGTGCCATCAGTGGAAGTACTGAAGCTTTCTTT. This rearrangement joins TRBV10-3 to TRBJ1-1, with no clear D. The CDR3 contains 11 residues. V was shortened by 4 bases and J by 5 bases, with 5 bases between the two germline ends. CDR1 is ENHRY and CDR2 is SYGVKD in the germline V gene.

V usage is TRBV4-2 and J usage is TRBJ2-1; perhaps D is TRBD1 or TRBD2 (6 bases each). The CDR3 totals 14 residues. Trimming pared 4 bases from V and 8 bases from J, leaving 15 bases between. CDR1 LGHNA and CDR2 YNFKEQ come from the germline V gene. The CDR3 DNA sequence: TGTGCCAGCAGCCCGGGGGCCCCCCTGGATGAGCAGTTCTTC. It is translated as CASSPGAPLDEQFF.

V gene TRBV7-3 combines with J gene TRBJ1-1, with no clear D. This CDR3 comprises 15 residues. The germline V gene has CDR1 SGHTA and CDR2 FQGTGA. Trimming cost V 3 bases and J 0 bases, with 11 bases left between them. The DNA for the CDR3 is TGTGCCAGCAGCTTCCCCGGACGGTTGAACACTGAAGCTTTCTTT. Translating gives CASSFPGRLNTEAFF.

As to this clone: Other DNA sequences in this sample translate to the same CDR3. CDR3 loop: CASSQDPYEQYF. CDR3 nucleotide sequence: TGCGCCAGCAGCCAAGACCCCTACGAGCAGTACTTC. The gene calls are TRBV4-1 and TRBJ2-7; D is undetermined. The CDR3 runs 12 residues. Germline V CDR1 and CDR2: MGHRA, YSYEKL. V shed 0 bases and J shed 2 bases, with 2 bases lying between them.

J is TRBJ2-1 and V is TRBV10-2; 8 bases agree with TRBD2. The V gene end was trimmed by 6 bases and the J gene end by 5 bases; junction bases not matched to a gene: 12. Germline loops: CDR1 WSHSY, CDR2 SAAADI. The CDR3 has 16 amino acids. CDR3 region: CASSEGMAGGHNEQFF. In nucleotides, the CDR3 is TGCGCCAGCAGCGAAGGAATGGCGGGAGGACACAATGAGCAGTTCTTC.

The V call is TRBV6-5, the J call TRBJ2-7, with 7 bases fitting TRBD1. Looked up from germline, CDR1 is MNHEY and CDR2 is SVGAGI. CDR3 size: 14 residues. Trimming cost V 5 bases and J 5 bases; bases outside gene matches: 9. CDR3 nucleotide sequence: TGTGCCAGCAGTCCGGGACAGAATTCACACGAGCAGTACTTC. This codes for CASSPGQNSHEQYF.

V usage is TRBV27 and J usage is TRBJ2-2; possibly TRBD1 for D (5 bases). Germline CDR1 MNHEY, CDR2 SMNVEV (reference sequence). The V end was cut by 3 bases, the J end by 7 bases, with 12 bases between. There are 14 residues in the CDR3. The CDR3 sequence: CASSLGPWVGELFF. Written as DNA, the CDR3 is TGTGCCAGCAGTTTGGGGCCATGGGTCGGGGAGCTGTTTTTT.

The V call is TRBV27, the J call TRBJ2-7; TRBD1 is a possible D gene (6 bases). The CDR3 consists of 14 residues. With 4 bases removed from V and 2 bases from J, the gap between germline ends came to 12 bases. Germline V gives CDR1 MNHEY, CDR2 SMNVEV (reference sequence). CDR3 sequence reads: CASSSGTRTYEQYF. CDR3 DNA: TGTGCCAGCAGTTCCGGGACACGAACCTACGAGCAGTACTTC.

This chain uses TRBV6-6 with TRBJ2-7, with 7 bases lining up with TRBD1. This CDR3 region has 15 residues. Trimming took 2 bases from V and 3 from J; bases not matched to a gene: 7. Germline V lookup: CDR1 MNHNY, CDR2 SVGAGI (reference sequence). This CDR3 reads CASSYVRDRSYEQYF. As DNA, the CDR3 is TGTGCCAGCAGTTACGTCCGGGACAGAAGCTACGAGCAGTACTTC.

This chain links TRBV4-1 with TRBJ2-7; D remains ambiguous. This CDR3 spans 13 amino acids. The V gene lost 4 bases and the J gene lost 6 bases, with 13 bases spanning the gap. From germline, CDR1 is MGHRA and CDR2 YSYEKL. The CDR3 spells CASSLTGGVEQYF. DNA of the CDR3: TGCGCCAGCAGCCTGACGGGTGGTGTCGAGCAGTACTTC.

This sequence joins TRBV29-1 and TRBJ1-5, with 7 bases fitting TRBD1. Germline V lookup: CDR1 SQVTM, CDR2 ANQGSEA. The CDR3 contains 12 residues. V shed 4 bases, J shed 6 bases, and the junction held 3 bases outside the gene matches. The CDR3 DNA follows: TGCAGCGTTGGAGGGGGCTCTCAGCCCCAGCATTTT. As protein: CSVGGGSQPQHF.

This clone has a single count. The chain uses TRBV4-2 and TRBJ2-1; 9 nucleotides match TRBD2. Germline V gene data show CDR1 as LGHNA and CDR2 as YNFKEQ. CDR3 length: 17 amino acids. Trimming cost V 1 base and J 6 bases; bases outside gene matches: 10. This CDR3 is CASSQGRRLAESNEQFF. Here the CDR3 DNA reads TGTGCCAGCAGCCAAGGGCGGCGACTAGCGGAGAGCAATGAGCAGTTCTTC.

V gene TRBV13 combines with J gene TRBJ2-7; 9 bases line up with TRBD2. The germline V gene has CDR1 PRHDT and CDR2 FYEKMQ (reference sequence). V shed 1 base and J 5 bases; nucleotides not matched to a gene: 9. The CDR3 contains 16 residues. The DNA for the CDR3 is TGTGCCAGCAGCTTAGAAGGGGCGGGAGGGCCCCACGAGCAGTACTTC. Encoded protein: CASSLEGAGGPHEQYF. The entire variable domain, with the rest obtained from reference TRBV13 and TRBJ2-7, is as follows: AAGVIQSPRHLIKEKRETATLKCYPIPRHDTVYWYQQGPGQDPQFLISFYEKMQSDKGSIPDRFSAQQFSDYHSELNMSSLELGDSALYFCASSLEGAGGPHEQYFGPGTRLTVT.

The chain has TRBV9 and TRBJ2-2; D is unresolved. Deletions cut 2 bases from V and 1 base from J, with 6 bases between. Germline V gene data show CDR1 as SGDLS and CDR2 as YYNGEE. The CDR3 is made up of 14 amino acids. CDR3 residues: CASSVSQNTGELFF. In DNA form, the CDR3 reads TGTGCCAGCAGCGTTTCGCAGAACACCGGGGAGCTGTTTTTT.

The chain joins TRBV7-9 to TRBJ2-2, with D tentatively TRBD1 or TRBD2 (5 bases each). Germline CDR1 SEHNR, CDR2 FQNEAQ (reference sequence). This CDR3 contains 16 residues. V gave up 4 bases and J gave up 2 bases, with 14 bases separating them. The CDR3 coding sequence is TGTGCCAGCAGCTCCCGGGACCACCTCAACACCGGGGAGCTGTTTTTT. Its translation: CASSSRDHLNTGELFF. Drawing the rest from reference TRBV7-9 and TRBJ2-2, the complete variable domain is DTGVSQNPRHKITKRGQNVTFRCDPISEHNRLYWYRQTLGQGPEFLTYFQNEAQLEKSRLLSDRFSAERPKGSFSTLEIQRTEQGDSAMYLCASSSRDHLNTGELFFGEGSRLTVL.

The V gene is TRBV12-5, the J gene TRBJ1-2; D is undetermined. Germline values: CDR1 LGHNT, CDR2 FRNRAP. Trimming pared 2 bases from V and 6 bases from J, leaving 10 bases between. The CDR3 runs to 13 residues. Written as DNA, the CDR3 is TGTGCTAGTGGTTTGCGGGAGGTTGATGGCTACACCTTC. This encodes CASGLREVDGYTF.

The chain employs TRBV10-2 and TRBJ2-1; the D gene could be TRBD1 or TRBD2 (6 bases each). V was cut by 5 bases and J by 8 bases, with 19 bases left in between. This CDR3 is 15 amino acids long. CDR1 WSHSY and CDR2 SAAADI come from the germline V gene. The chain's CDR3 is CASSPGGRLGHEQFF. CDR3 nucleotide sequence: TGCGCCAGCAGTCCTGGGGGGCGACTAGGACATGAGCAGTTCTTC.